One and the same sample provided the 16 T cell receptor beta chains below, sequenced in a study of control samples from healthy donors and cancer patients. TCRdb's table, derived via immunoSEQ multiplex PCR, lists solely in-frame clones and lacks some. Of about 90,000 clones detected, about nine tenths appear once; the ten largest clones hold 3% to 4.5%. Input material: blood. These TCRs come from a woman aged 18-35 years in good health.

This clone has a single count. The CDR3 bases are TGTGCCAGCAGGTGGACTAGCGGGTCGATCGAGACCCAGTACTTC. This translates into CASRWTSGSIETQYF. The gene calls are TRBV6-6 and TRBJ2-5, with TRBD2 matching over 11 bases. The CDR3 spans 15 residues. V trimming: 6 bases; J trimming: 5 bases; junction bases outside the gene matches: 8. The germline V gene has CDR1 MNHNY and CDR2 SVGAGI (reference sequence).

The V and J genes are TRBV11-2 and TRBJ2-3; tentatively, D is TRBD1 (6 bases). Trimming shortened V by 0 bases and J by 4 bases, and 17 bases separated the two germline ends. The CDR3 loop spans 17 amino acids. Germline V gives CDR1 SGHAT, CDR2 FQNNGV. In DNA, the CDR3 is TGTGCCAGCAGCTTAGAGCGAGGCAGGGGTCGCGCAGATACGCAGTATTTT. This encodes CASSLERGRGRADTQYF.

The chain has TRBV21-1 and TRBJ2-7; the tabulated D call, TRBD1, remains unverified against the DNA. TRBV21-1 is a documented pseudogene. The CDR3 contains 14 residues. The CDR3, as DNA: TGTGCCAGCAGCGCGAGACAGGGCCTCTACGAGCAGTACTTC. It is translated as CASSARQGLYEQYF.

V is TRBV4-1 and J is TRBJ1-2, with 10 bases fitting TRBD1. The germline V gene encodes CDR1 MGHRA and CDR2 YSYEKL. The CDR3 contains 15 residues. The trim removed 4 bases at V and 2 bases at J, leaving 4 bases unmatched. The CDR3 protein is CASSPTGGSNYGYTF. The CDR3 DNA sequence: TGCGCCAGCAGCCCGACAGGGGGCTCAAACTATGGCTACACCTTC.

There are a few counts of this clone. The V and J genes are TRBV3-1 (or the pseudogene TRBV3-2) and TRBJ2-7, with a possible D match to TRBD2 (6 bases). V was clipped by 3 bases and J by 6 bases, with 15 bases between them. The CDR3 contains 14 residues. Looked up from germline, CDR1 is LGHDT and CDR2 is YNNKEL (reference sequence). CDR3 residues: CASSQEGLGGEQYF. CDR3 coding DNA: TGTGCCAGCAGCCAGGAGGGGTTGGGAGGCGAGCAGTACTTC.

The gene calls are TRBV6-5 and TRBJ2-7, with TRBD1 identical over 8 bases. Looked up from germline, CDR1 is MNHEY and CDR2 is SVGAGI. Trimming at V came to 5 bases and at J to 3 bases, leaving 9 bases not matched to a gene. CDR3 length: 15 residues. The CDR3 nucleotides are TGTGCCAGCAGTAGAGAGGACAGGGCTGACTACGAGCAGTACTTC. Its protein is CASSREDRADYEQYF.

This chain links TRBV7-3 with TRBJ2-1; D is ambiguous. With 3 bases removed from V and 0 bases from J, the gap between germline ends came to 12 bases. This CDR3 spans 16 amino acids. In germline, CDR1 is SGHTA, CDR2 FQGTGA. Written as DNA, the CDR3 is TGTGCCAGCAGCTTTCGCGGATCGAGCTCCTACAATGAGCAGTTCTTC. This encodes CASSFRGSSSYNEQFF.

This sequence joins TRBV3-1 (or the pseudogene TRBV3-2) and TRBJ1-2, with D possibly TRBD1 on 5 matching bases. The germline gives CDR1 LGHDT, CDR2 YNNKEL (reference sequence). CDR3 length: 15 amino acids. Trimming took 0 bases from V and 5 from J, leaving 13 bases between them. CDR3 loop: CASSQDAGVTYGYTF. The CDR3, as DNA: TGTGCCAGCAGCCAAGATGCGGGGGTAACTTATGGCTACACCTTC.

This chain joins TRBV5-1 and TRBJ1-3, with D possibly being TRBD1 (5 bases). V gave up 3 bases and J gave up 0 bases, with 13 bases separating them. The CDR3 covers 16 residues. Germline V gives CDR1 SGHRS, CDR2 YFSETQ. The CDR3 loop reads CASSWDGLVSGNTIYF. DNA of the CDR3: TGCGCCAGCAGCTGGGACGGATTGGTCTCTGGAAACACCATATATTTT.

On this clone: Other DNA sequences in the same sample also yield this CDR3. CDR3 DNA sequence: TGTGCCAGCAGCCCACAGAGTCCGGCCTACGAGCAGTACTTC. Translation gives CASSPQSPAYEQYF. This rearrangement joins TRBV7-8 to TRBJ2-7; D remains ambiguous. Germline V gene data show CDR1 as SGHVS and CDR2 as FQNEAQ. V gave up 5 bases and J gave up 2 bases, with 13 bases separating them. CDR3 length equals 14 residues. Looking up the rest from reference TRBV7-8 and TRBJ2-7 gives the full variable domain: GAGVSQSPRYKVAKRGQDVALRCDPISGHVSLFWYQQALGQGPEFLTYFQNEAQLDKSGLPSDRFFAERPEGSVSTLKIQRTQQEDSAVYLCASSPQSPAYEQYFGPGTRLTVT.

The chain uses TRBV6-1 and TRBJ2-6; 7 nucleotides match TRBD2. CDR3 length: 17 amino acids. The V segment lost 4 bases and the J segment 0 bases; nucleotides outside the gene matches: 6. Germline CDR1 MNHNS, CDR2 SASEGT. The CDR3 loop reads CASSGTSSDSGANVLTF. CDR3 DNA: TGTGCCAGCAGTGGGACTAGTTCGGACTCTGGGGCCAACGTCCTGACTTTC.

The rearrangement uses TRBV27 and TRBJ2-7; TRBD2 matches 7 bases. The CDR3 length is 14 residues. The germline CDR1 and CDR2 sequences are MNHEY and SMNVEV (reference sequence). V shed 5 bases and J 6 bases; nucleotides not matched to a gene: 10. CDR3 in amino acids: CASSIHGLGAEQYF. The CDR3 nucleotides are TGTGCCAGCAGTATCCATGGACTAGGAGCCGAGCAGTACTTC.

The rearrangement uses TRBV6-5 and TRBJ1-4; 7 bases align to TRBD1. The CDR3 totals 14 residues. V dropped 6 bases and J dropped 7; count of bases not matched to a gene: 8. CDR1 is MNHEY, CDR2 SVGAGI, per germline. The CDR3 loop is CASRFPGGAEKLFF. The CDR3 DNA sequence: TGTGCCAGCAGATTTCCAGGGGGGGCTGAAAAACTGTTTTTT.

The chain carries TRBV3-1 (or the pseudogene TRBV3-2) and TRBJ2-7, with D tentatively TRBD1 (7 bases). This CDR3 is 14 amino acids long. CDR1 is LGHDT and CDR2 is YNNKEL in the germline V gene (reference sequence). With 4 bases removed from V and 4 bases from J, the gap between germline ends came to 14 bases. This CDR3 is CASSPRDRYYEQYF. The CDR3 nucleotides read TGTGCCAGCAGCCCGCGGGACAGATATTACGAGCAGTACTTC.

CDR3 nucleotide sequence: TGTGCTAGTGGTTTGGTACCAGACGGAGCAGGTAGCACAGATACGCAGTATTTT. Amino acids: CASGLVPDGAGSTDTQYF. The chain is built from TRBV12-5 and TRBJ2-3; D is unresolved. Germline V gene lookup returns CDR1 LGHNT and CDR2 FRNRAP. V lost 0 bases to trimming and J lost 0 bases, with 16 bases between them. The CDR3 has 18 residues.

The chain joins TRBV6-6 to TRBJ2-1, with 7 bases aligning to TRBD2. Trimming at V came to 6 bases and at J to 5 bases, leaving 10 bases not matched to a gene. Germline CDR1 MNHNY, CDR2 SVGAGI (reference sequence). The CDR3 extends over 15 amino acids. CDR3 sequence (DNA): TGTGCCAGCAGAGACCAGCGGGGCCGGAACAATGAGCAGTTCTTC. This gives the protein CASRDQRGRNNEQFF.